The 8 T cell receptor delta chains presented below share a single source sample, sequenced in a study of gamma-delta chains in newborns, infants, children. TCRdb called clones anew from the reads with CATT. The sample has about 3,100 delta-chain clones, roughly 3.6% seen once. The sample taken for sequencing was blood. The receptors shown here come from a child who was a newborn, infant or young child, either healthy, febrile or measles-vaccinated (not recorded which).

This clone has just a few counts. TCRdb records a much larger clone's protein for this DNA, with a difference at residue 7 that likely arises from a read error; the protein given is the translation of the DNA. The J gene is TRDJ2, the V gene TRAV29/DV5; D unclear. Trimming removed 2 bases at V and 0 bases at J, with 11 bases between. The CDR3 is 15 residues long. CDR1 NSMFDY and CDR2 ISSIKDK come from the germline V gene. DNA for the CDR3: TGTGCAGCAAGAGGAGGGACCACTTTGACAGCACAACTCTTCTTT. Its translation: CAARGGTTLTAQLFF.

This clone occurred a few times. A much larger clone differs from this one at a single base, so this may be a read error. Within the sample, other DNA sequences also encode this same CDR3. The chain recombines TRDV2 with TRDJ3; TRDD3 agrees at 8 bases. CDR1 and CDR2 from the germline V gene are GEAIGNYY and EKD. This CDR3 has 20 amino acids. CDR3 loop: CACDTVGIPKRSWDTRQMFF. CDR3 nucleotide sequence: TGTGCCTGCGACACCGTGGGGATACCCAAGAGGTCCTGGGACACCCGACAGATGTTTTTC.

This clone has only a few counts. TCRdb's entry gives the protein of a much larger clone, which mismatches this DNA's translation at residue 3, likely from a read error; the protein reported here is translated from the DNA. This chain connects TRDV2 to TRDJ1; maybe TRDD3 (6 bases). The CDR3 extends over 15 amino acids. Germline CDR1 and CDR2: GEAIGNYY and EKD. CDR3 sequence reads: CARDSLGPYTDKLIF. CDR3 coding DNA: TGTGCCCGTGACTCACTGGGACCTTACACCGATAAACTCATCTTT.

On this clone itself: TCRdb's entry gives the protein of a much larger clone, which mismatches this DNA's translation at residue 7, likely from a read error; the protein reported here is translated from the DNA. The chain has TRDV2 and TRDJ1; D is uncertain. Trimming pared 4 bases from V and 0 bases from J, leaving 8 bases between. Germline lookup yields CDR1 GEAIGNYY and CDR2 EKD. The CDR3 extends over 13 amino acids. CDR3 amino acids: CACERLHTDKLIF. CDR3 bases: TGTGCCTGTGAGCGGTTACACACCGATAAACTCATCTTT.

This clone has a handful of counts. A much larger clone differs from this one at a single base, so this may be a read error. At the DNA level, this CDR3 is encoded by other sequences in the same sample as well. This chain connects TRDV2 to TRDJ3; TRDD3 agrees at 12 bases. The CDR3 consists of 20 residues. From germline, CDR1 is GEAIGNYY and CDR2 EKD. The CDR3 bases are TGTGCCTGTAACACCGTACTGGGGGATACTAGCTCCTGGGACACCCGACAGATGTTTTTC. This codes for CACNTVLGDTSSWDTRQMFF.

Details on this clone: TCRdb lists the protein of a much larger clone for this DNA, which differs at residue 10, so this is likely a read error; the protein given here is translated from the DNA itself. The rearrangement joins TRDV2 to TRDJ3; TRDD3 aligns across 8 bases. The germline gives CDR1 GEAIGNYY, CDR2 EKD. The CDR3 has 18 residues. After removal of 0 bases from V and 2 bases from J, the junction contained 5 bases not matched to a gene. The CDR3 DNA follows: TGTGCCTGTGACACCCTGGGGGACAGCACCTGGGACACCCGACAGATGTTTTTC. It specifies CACDTLGDSTWDTRQMFF.

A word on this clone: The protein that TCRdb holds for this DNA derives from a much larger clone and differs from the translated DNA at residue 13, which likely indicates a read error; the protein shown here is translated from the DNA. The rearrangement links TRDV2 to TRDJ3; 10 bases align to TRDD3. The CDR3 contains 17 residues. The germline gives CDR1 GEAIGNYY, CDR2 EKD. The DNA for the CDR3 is TGTGCCTGTGACAAGGTTGGGGGATACTGGGACACCCAACAGATGTTTTTC. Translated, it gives CACDKVGGYWDTQQMFF.

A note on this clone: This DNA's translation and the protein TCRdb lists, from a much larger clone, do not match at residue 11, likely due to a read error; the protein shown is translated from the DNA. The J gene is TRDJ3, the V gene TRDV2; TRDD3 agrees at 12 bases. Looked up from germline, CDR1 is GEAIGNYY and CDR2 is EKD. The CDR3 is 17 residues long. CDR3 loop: CACDILGDTWGTRQMFF. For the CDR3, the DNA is TGTGCCTGTGACATACTGGGGGATACCTGGGGCACCCGACAGATGTTTTTC.